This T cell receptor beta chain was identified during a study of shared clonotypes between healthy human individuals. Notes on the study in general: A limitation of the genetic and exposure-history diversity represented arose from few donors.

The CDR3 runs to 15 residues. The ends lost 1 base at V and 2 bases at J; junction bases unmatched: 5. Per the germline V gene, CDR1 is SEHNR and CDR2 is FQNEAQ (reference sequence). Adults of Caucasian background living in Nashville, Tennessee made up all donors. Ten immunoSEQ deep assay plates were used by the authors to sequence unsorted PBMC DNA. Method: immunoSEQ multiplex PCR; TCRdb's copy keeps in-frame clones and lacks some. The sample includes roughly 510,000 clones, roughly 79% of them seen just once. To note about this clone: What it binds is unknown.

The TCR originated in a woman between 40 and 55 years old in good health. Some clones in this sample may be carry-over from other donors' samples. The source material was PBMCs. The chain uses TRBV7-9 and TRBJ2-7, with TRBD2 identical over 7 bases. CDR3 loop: CASSLGAGTTYEQYF. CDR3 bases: TGTGCCAGCAGCTTAGGGGCCGGGACTACCTACGAGCAGTACTTC.